The sequence of this T cell receptor beta chain was determined in a study of Graves' ophthalmopathy and Graves' hyperthyroidism. In donors with ophthalmopathy, activity was moderate-to-severe, with CAS ≥3, NOSPECS ≥4 and duration under 3 months. Thyroid ultrasound, orbital computed tomography, TRAb, serum thyroxine and clinical symptoms formed the basis of diagnosis. RNA transcripts were the template, and TCR beta CDR3 regions were amplified from them. An opening RT-PCR round employed HTBI primers and preceded a second-round multiplex PCR. TCRdb fed the multiplex PCR reads into MiXCR, producing one record per CDR3 protein. Here the sample spans a few hundred thousand distinct CDR3 sequences, around 17% being singletons. Germline V lookup: CDR1 SQVTM, CDR2 ANQGSEA. The CDR3 has 14 amino acids. V lost 1 base and J 4 bases, leaving 10 bases between the germline ends. This clonotype has at least ten counts.

The TCR sequence derives from a woman younger than 35 with Graves' ophthalmopathy. Sequencing was done on a sample of peripheral blood. The chain has TRBV29-1 and TRBJ2-2; weak D call: TRBD2 (6 bases). The CDR3 DNA follows: TGCAGCGTTGAAGGGAGGGGTCTCACCGGGGAGCTGTTTTTT. It is translated as CSVEGRGLTGELFF.